The 24 T cell receptor beta chains in this list originate from one sample, sequenced in a study of blood T cell repertoires in COVID-19. Sequenced by immunoSEQ multiplex PCR; TCRdb stores in-frame clones only, minus some. The table records 290,000 or so clones, more than 85% of them present only once. Sample: peripheral blood. These TCRs come from a woman aged 30 to 39 with COVID-19, enrolled during active disease.

The chain carries TRBV7-6 and TRBJ2-7; 10 positions match TRBD2. The CDR3 spans 16 residues. Germline V lookup: CDR1 SGHVS, CDR2 FNYEAQ. With V trimmed by 4 bases and J by 2 bases, 8 bases remained unmatched. DNA for the CDR3: TGTGCCAGCAGCTCCGTAGCGGGAGGTCTCACCTACGAGCAGTACTTC. This codes for CASSSVAGGLTYEQYF.

V gene TRBV7-9 combines with J gene TRBJ2-7; TRBD2 might be the D (5 bases). The ends were cut back, 4 bases at V and 2 bases at J, with 9 bases in the middle. The CDR3 is 13 residues long. Germline values: CDR1 SEHNR, CDR2 FQNEAQ (reference sequence). CDR3 loop: CASSSPGTYEQYF. The CDR3 bases are TGTGCCAGCAGCTCGCCGGGAACCTACGAGCAGTACTTC. The complete variable domain, with remaining parts taken from reference TRBV7-9 and TRBJ2-7, reads DTGVSQNPRHKITKRGQNVTFRCDPISEHNRLYWYRQTLGQGPEFLTYFQNEAQLEKSRLLSDRFSAERPKGSFSTLEIQRTEQGDSAMYLCASSSPGTYEQYFGPGTRLTVT.

The V call is TRBV28, the J call TRBJ1-2; TRBD1 might be the D (6 bases). The germline V gene has CDR1 MDHEN and CDR2 SYDVKM. The ends were cut back, 9 bases at V and 2 bases at J, with 16 bases in the middle. The CDR3 sequence is 14 residues long. CDR3 residues: CASALDSNNYGYTF. The CDR3, as DNA: TGTGCCAGTGCCTTGGACAGTAACAACTATGGCTACACCTTC.

The chain is built from TRBV14 and TRBJ1-3; perhaps TRBD1 as D (6 bases). The CDR3 runs 15 residues. CDR1 and CDR2 from the germline V gene are SGHDN and FVKESK. V lost 5 bases and J 0 bases, leaving 11 bases between the germline ends. In DNA form, the CDR3 reads TGTGCCAGCAGCGAACAGGGCCTCTCTGGAAACACCATATATTTT. This translates into CASSEQGLSGNTIYF. The entire variable domain, with the rest obtained from reference TRBV14 and TRBJ1-3, is as follows: EAGVTQFPSHSVIEKGQTVTLRCDPISGHDNLYWYRRVMGKEIKFLLHFVKESKQDESGMPNNRFLAERTGGTYSTLKVQPAELEDSGVYFCASSEQGLSGNTIYFGEGSWLTVV.

The CDR3 loop reads CASSLFPSGSNEQFF. The CDR3 region has the DNA TGTGCCAGCAGTTTATTCCCTAGCGGGAGTAATGAGCAGTTCTTC. The rearrangement joins TRBV28 to TRBJ2-1; 10 nucleotides line up with TRBD2. Germline CDR1 is MDHEN and CDR2 is SYDVKM. Unmatched junction bases numbered 4, after V lost 1 base and J lost 7 bases. The CDR3 runs to 15 residues.

This chain uses TRBV21-1 with TRBJ2-6; the DNA was not compared with TRBD1, the D call given in the table. TRBV21-1 is reported as a pseudogene. The CDR3 has 18 residues. For the CDR3, the DNA is TGTGCCAGCAGCAAAGGGGGGCACAGAGCACGTAGGGCCAACGTCCTGACTTTC. Amino acids: CASSKGGHRARRANVLTF.

CDR3 nucleotides: TGCGCCAGCAGCCCGCTGACTAGCGGGAGAGAGAAGTCCTACAATGAGCAGTTCTTC. Amino acids: CASSPLTSGREKSYNEQFF. The rearrangement links TRBV4-1 to TRBJ2-1; 12 positions agree with TRBD2. CDR1 is MGHRA and CDR2 is YSYEKL in the germline V gene. V lost 4 bases to trimming and J lost 1 base; unmatched junction nucleotides: 11. The CDR3 is made up of 19 amino acids.

DNA for the CDR3: TGTGCCAGCAGCTTTGGTAACCTTGTGATAGAAGGCTACACCTTC. As protein: CASSFGNLVIEGYTF. V gene TRBV5-4 combines with J gene TRBJ1-2; no reliable D call. This CDR3 spans 15 amino acids. Germline values: CDR1 SGHNT, CDR2 YYREEE (reference sequence). V lost 2 bases to trimming and J lost 8 bases, with 19 bases between them.

This chain uses TRBV5-1 with TRBJ1-1, with a possible D match to TRBD1 (6 bases). V lost 4 bases and J lost 1, with 14 bases in between. The V gene's germline CDR1 is SGHRS and CDR2 YFSETQ. The CDR3 has 15 amino acids. The CDR3 region is CASSLEGHSNTEAFF. The CDR3 DNA reads TGCGCCAGCAGCCTGGAGGGACACTCGAACACTGAAGCTTTCTTT.

The chain has TRBV19 and TRBJ2-3; a possible D gene is TRBD1 (6 bases). CDR1 is LNHDA, CDR2 SQIVND, per germline (reference sequence). CDR3 length: 13 residues. V lost 9 bases to trimming and J lost 2 bases, with 12 bases between them. CDR3 DNA sequence: TGTGCCAGACGGACAGCAGTCACAGATACGCAGTATTTT. Residues: CARRTAVTDTQYF.

This CDR3 is CASTGTQGAIQPQHF. Here the CDR3 DNA reads TGTGCCAGCACCGGTACACAGGGGGCAATCCAGCCCCAGCATTTT. The gene calls are TRBV28 and TRBJ1-5; TRBD1 matches at 9 bases. This CDR3 is built from 15 residues. With V trimmed by 7 bases and J by 7 bases, 11 bases remained unmatched. CDR1 is MDHEN, CDR2 SYDVKM, per germline.

This chain joins TRBV9 and TRBJ2-1; tentatively, D is TRBD1 (5 bases). CDR3 size: 16 residues. The V gene lost 1 base and the J gene lost 5 bases, with 16 bases spanning the gap. Germline V CDR1 and CDR2: SGDLS, YYNGEE. The CDR3 sequence: CASSVSEGAFNNEQFF. CDR3 nucleotides: TGTGCCAGCAGCGTAAGTGAAGGGGCGTTCAACAATGAGCAGTTCTTC.

The genes are TRBV5-4 and TRBJ1-1; D is undetermined. Germline CDR1 and CDR2: SGHNT and YYREEE (reference sequence). The germline V and J ends were trimmed by 2 bases and 3 bases, with 11 bases remaining between them. The CDR3 covers 14 residues. Here the CDR3 DNA reads TGTGCCAGCAGCTTACGCGACACCTACACTGAAGCTTTCTTT. This translates into CASSLRDTYTEAFF.

The gene calls are TRBV28 and TRBJ1-4, with 7 bases fitting TRBD1. After removal of 6 bases from V and 7 bases from J, the junction contained 8 bases not matched to a gene. CDR3 length equals 14 residues. In germline, CDR1 is MDHEN, CDR2 SYDVKM. This chain's CDR3 is CASSRTGDGEKLFF. The DNA for the CDR3 is TGTGCCAGCAGCCGCACAGGGGACGGTGAAAAACTGTTTTTT.

The chain links TRBV28 to TRBJ1-2; 7 nucleotides align to TRBD1. The V and J ends lost 8 bases and 0 bases, in that order; junction bases with no gene match: 3. Germline loops: CDR1 MDHEN, CDR2 SYDVKM. The CDR3 is made up of 13 amino acids. CDR3 bases: TGTGCCAGCTGGGACAGAGCTAACTATGGCTACACCTTC. Translated, it gives CASWDRANYGYTF.

This chain joins TRBV30 and TRBJ2-3; 7 nucleotides line up with TRBD2. The CDR3 has 16 residues. Germline loops: CDR1 GTSNPN, CDR2 SVGIG (reference sequence). The V segment lost 1 base and the J segment 0 bases; nucleotides outside the gene matches: 7. CDR3 residues: CAWSGLGRESTDTQYF. DNA for the CDR3: TGTGCCTGGAGTGGACTAGGGCGGGAGAGCACAGATACGCAGTATTTT.

This clone was recorded only once. The gene calls are TRBV6-1 and TRBJ2-5, with TRBD1 identical over 7 bases. The CDR3 consists of 15 residues. V trimming: 0 bases; J trimming: 8 bases; junction bases outside the gene matches: 9. CDR1 is MNHNS, CDR2 SASEGT, per germline. CDR3 coding DNA: TGTGCCAGCAGTGAAGCGCTAGGGACAGTAGTCACCCAGTACTTC. Amino acid sequence: CASSEALGTVVTQYF.

The rearrangement links TRBV6-5 to TRBJ2-2, with D unresolved. V lost 6 bases and J lost 3, with 5 bases in between. Germline CDR1 is MNHEY and CDR2 is SVGAGI. The CDR3 is 12 amino acids. The CDR3 reads CASRRDTGELFF. The CDR3, as DNA: TGTGCCAGCAGACGGGACACCGGGGAGCTGTTTTTT.

This chain uses TRBV11-3 with TRBJ2-3, with 7 bases identical to TRBD1. Germline CDR1 reads SGHNT; CDR2 reads YENEEA. The CDR3 is 17 amino acids. V shed 5 bases, J shed 2 bases, and the junction held 13 bases outside the gene matches. The CDR3 nucleotides are TGTGCCAGCAGCCCCCACCAAGGACAGGAACTCACAGATACGCAGTATTTT. It codes for CASSPHQGQELTDTQYF.

This clone showed up many times. The chain links TRBV28 to TRBJ1-6; TRBD1 might be the D (6 bases). Trimming stripped 5 bases from V and 0 bases from J, with 8 bases between. Germline CDR1 and CDR2: MDHEN and SYDVKM. The CDR3 is 15 residues long. The CDR3 nucleotides are TGTGCCAGCAGTCGAGGGGGCTCCTATAATTCACCCCTCCACTTT. Translating gives CASSRGGSYNSPLHF.

V is TRBV10-3 and J is TRBJ2-2, with a tentative D call TRBD2 (6 bases). This CDR3 comprises 13 residues. Germline CDR1 and CDR2: ENHRY and SYGVKD. Trimming removed 11 bases from V and 7 bases from J, with 17 bases in between. This CDR3 is CAASGETHGELFF. The CDR3 DNA reads TGTGCCGCCTCGGGGGAGACCCACGGGGAGCTGTTTTTT.

This clone was found once. The chain has TRBV5-6 and TRBJ1-5; 9 bases map to TRBD1. The length of the CDR3 is 17 residues. V shed 4 bases and J 4 bases; nucleotides not matched to a gene: 12. The germline CDR1 and CDR2 sequences are SGHDT and YYEEEE. The CDR3 bases are TGTGCCAGCAGCGGATCGGGACAGGGCGAAATTAATCAGCCCCAGCATTTT. Protein: CASSGSGQGEINQPQHF.

The chain has TRBV19 and TRBJ2-1, with 13 bases matching TRBD2. There are 18 residues in the CDR3. The junction had 13 bases not matched to a gene; V was cut back by 5 bases and J by 6 bases. Germline V gene data show CDR1 as LNHDA and CDR2 as SQIVND (reference sequence). CDR3 sequence: CASSLVSPGLAGINEQFF. In DNA form, the CDR3 reads TGTGCCAGTAGTCTCGTCTCCCCGGGACTAGCGGGAATCAATGAGCAGTTCTTC. The whole variable domain, remainder taken from reference TRBV19 and TRBJ2-1, is DGGITQSPKYLFRKEGQNVTLSCEQNLNHDAMYWYRQDPGQGLRLIYYSQIVNDFQKGDIAEGYSVSREKKESFPLTVTSAQKNPTAFYLCASSLVSPGLAGINEQFFGPGTRLTVL.

This clone was counted a single time. The V gene is TRBV12-3 or TRBV12-4, the J gene TRBJ2-2; 7 nucleotides line up with TRBD1. The CDR3 is 13 amino acids. V lost 3 bases and J lost 7; bases outside the gene matches: 2. The CDR3 here is CASSFTGVGELFF. The CDR3 bases are TGTGCCAGCAGTTTTACAGGGGTCGGGGAGCTGTTTTTT.